These 13 T cell receptor beta chains originate from one sample sequenced in a study of identical twins. Each CDR3 protein gets one entry after TCRdb re-called the 5' RACE reads with MiXCR. The sample consists of about 660,000 distinct CDR3 sequences, more than 6.5% of them appearing once. The data also belong to a second study, concerning yellow fever vaccine responses in identical twins.

The source material was PBMCs. The receptor set was obtained from a woman between 18 and 30 years old in good health.

This clonotype was found a few times. The chain joins TRBV18 to TRBJ2-1; 7 bases are shared with TRBD1. The CDR3 is 15 residues long. Trimming took 6 bases from V and 6 from J; bases not matched to a gene: 11. Germline CDR1 KGHSH, CDR2 LQKENI. Here the CDR3 reads CASSTSGTAINEQFF. As DNA, the CDR3 is TGTGCCAGCTCTACCTCCGGGACAGCCATCAATGAGCAGTTCTTC.

This clonotype was found a few times. This sequence joins TRBV15 and TRBJ2-7, with a tentative D call TRBD2 (6 bases). The length of the CDR3 is 13 residues. CDR1 and CDR2 from the germline V gene are LNHNV and YYDKDF (reference sequence). The V and J ends lost 1 base and 4 bases respectively, with 8 bases between them. CDR3 protein: CATSRAGDYEQYF. In DNA, the CDR3 is TGTGCCACCAGCAGAGCGGGGGATTACGAGCAGTACTTC.

The genes are TRBV29-1 and TRBJ2-7; 7 bases match TRBD2. This CDR3 is 13 amino acids long. V lost 7 bases to trimming and J lost 4 bases; unmatched junction nucleotides: 10. The germline V gene encodes CDR1 SQVTM and CDR2 ANQGSEA. The CDR3 protein is CSAVEASGYEQYF. DNA of the CDR3: TGCAGCGCCGTCGAGGCTAGCGGATACGAGCAGTACTTC.

This clonotype was observed a handful of times. The chain recombines TRBV20-1 with TRBJ2-3, with TRBD2 matching over 11 bases. This CDR3 contains 19 residues. Germline trimming cut 2 bases from V and 0 bases from J; bases unmatched to any gene: 13. Germline loops: CDR1 DFQATT, CDR2 SNEGSKA (reference sequence). The CDR3, as DNA: TGCAGTGCTAGATTTTGGGAGGGACTAGCGGTGACTAGCACAGATACGCAGTATTTT. This encodes CSARFWEGLAVTSTDTQYF.

This clonotype was counted only a few times. A junction boundary mismatches the germline segment, possibly from a read error. The genes are TRBV9 and TRBJ2-1; D may be TRBD1 (5 bases). CDR1 SGDLS and CDR2 YYNGEE come from the germline V gene. The CDR3 length is 14 residues. CDR3 DNA: TGTGCCGGCAGCCTCATAGGGGATATAGGCGAGCAGTTCTTC. Its protein product is CAGSLIGDIGEQFF. Combining the CDR3 with reference TRBV9 and TRBJ2-1 gives the whole variable domain DSGVTQTPKHLITATGQRVTLRCSPRSGDLSVYWYQQSLDQGLQFLIQYYNGEERAKGNILERFSAQQFPDLHSELNLSSLELGDSALYFCAGSLIGDIGEQFFGPGTRLTVL.

The chain uses TRBV28 and TRBJ2-5; 7 bases are shared with TRBD2. Germline assignment: CDR1 MDHEN and CDR2 SYDVKM. The J segment lost 1 base and the V segment lost 5 bases, leaving 7 bases of the junction unmatched. This CDR3 is 15 amino acids long. Here the CDR3 DNA reads TGTGCCAGCAGTCCGTCAGGGACTATCCAAGAGACCCAGTACTTC. It translates to CASSPSGTIQETQYF.

The CDR3 region is CAEKREGLIGTGELFF. CDR3 nucleotides: TGTGCCGAGAAGCGGGAGGGCCTGATCGGCACCGGGGAGCTGTTTTTT. The rearrangement uses TRBV7-9 and TRBJ2-2; 10 nucleotides agree with TRBD2. The CDR3 consists of 16 residues. Trimming at V came to 11 bases and at J to 4 bases, leaving 13 bases not matched to a gene. In germline, CDR1 is SEHNR, CDR2 FQNEAQ (reference sequence).

This clonotype has ten or more counts. The chain recombines TRBV12-5 with TRBJ2-2, with a weak D call TRBD2 (5 bases). Trimming removed 5 bases from V and 0 bases from J, with 10 bases in between. From germline, CDR1 is LGHNT and CDR2 FRNRAP. CDR3 length: 15 amino acids. DNA of the CDR3: TGTGCTAGTGGTCCCCGGGGTGCGAACACCGGGGAGCTGTTTTTT. Translating it yields CASGPRGANTGELFF. Supplemented by reference TRBV12-5 and TRBJ2-2, the full variable domain reads DARVTQTPRHKVTEMGQEVTMRCQPILGHNTVFWYRQTMMQGLELLAYFRNRAPLDDSGMPKDRFSAEMPDATLATLKIQPSEPRDSAVYFCASGPRGANTGELFFGEGSRLTVL.

This clonotype was recorded many times. The chain joins TRBV24-1 to TRBJ2-1, with D tentatively TRBD1 (6 bases). The CDR3 runs 17 residues. V was shortened by 5 bases and J by 0 bases, with 16 bases between the two germline ends. The germline V gene has CDR1 KGHDR and CDR2 SFDVKD. CDR3 nucleotide sequence: TGTGCCACCAGTGGGGGGCTAGCTCCCCGCTCCTACAATGAGCAGTTCTTC. It codes for CATSGGLAPRSYNEQFF.

This clonotype was counted a few times. The V call is TRBV4-2, the J call TRBJ2-2; 10 bases fit TRBD2. J was trimmed by 2 bases and V by 4 bases; bases with no gene match: 7. The CDR3 consists of 17 residues. Germline-derived CDR1 and CDR2 are LGHNA and YNFKEQ. The CDR3 DNA is TGTGCCAGCAGCCCTGGAGAGCGGGGGGGCAACACCGGGGAGCTGTTTTTT. Translation gives CASSPGERGGNTGELFF.

V gene TRBV20-1 combines with J gene TRBJ2-1, with 15 bases that match TRBD2. In germline, CDR1 is DFQATT, CDR2 SNEGSKA (reference sequence). Germline trimming cut 0 bases from V and 4 bases from J; bases unmatched to any gene: 4. The CDR3 is made up of 17 amino acids. Here the CDR3 DNA reads TGCAGTGCTAGAGAGGCCGGACTAGCGGGAGGGTACAATGAGCAGTTCTTC. It specifies CSAREAGLAGGYNEQFF.

This clonotype was observed a few times. The chain carries TRBV21-1 and TRBJ1-4. TRBV21-1 is a documented pseudogene. The CDR3 covers 15 residues. The CDR3 is CASSNVKGMGEKLFF. The DNA for the CDR3 is TGTGCCAGCAGCAACGTGAAGGGTATGGGTGAAAAACTGTTTTTT.

This clonotype was seen at least ten times. The gene calls are TRBV12-3 or TRBV12-4 and TRBJ2-5; D may be TRBD1 (6 bases). Trimming removed 6 bases at V and 0 bases at J, with 11 bases between. CDR3 size: 14 residues. CDR3 protein: CASSPRGYQETQYF. CDR3 in DNA: TGTGCCAGCAGCCCCAGGGGTTACCAAGAGACCCAGTACTTC.